The rows below give T cell receptor beta chains drawn from one sample of a study of T-cell memory formation after mild COVID-19. Each CDR3 protein is one row after TCRdb ran MiXCR on the 5' RACE reads. The sample contains hundreds of thousands of distinct CDR3 sequences, 15% of which appear only once. The material sequenced was PBMCs or a T cell subset sorted from them (not recorded which). The origin of the receptors is a man aged 18 to 30 who had mild COVID-19 (a few samples of this study predate the infection). Cell type and time point are not known. Each CDR3 is given with its conserved first and last residue. D genes are given only for firm matches. Size is omitted from some rows. Given values are once, few, many or a class for expanded clones.

few	TRBJ1-4	TRBV3-1	-	CASSHATSSSQEKLFF	TGTGCCAGCAGCCATGCCACGAGTTCTAGCCAAGAAAAACTGTTTTTT
many	TRBJ2-1	TRBV3-1	TRBD2	CASSQDKASGGNEQFF	TGTGCCAGCAGCCAAGATAAAGCTAGCGGGGGAAATGAGCAGTTCTTC
many	TRBJ2-3	TRBV7-9	TRBD2	CASSRTSGGPDTQYF	TGTGCCAGCAGCCGGACTAGCGGGGGGCCTGATACGCAGTATTTT
many	TRBJ2-1	TRBV4-1	-	CASNYRVSTGEQFF	TGCGCCAGCAACTACAGGGTTTCTACCGGGGAGCAGTTCTTC
-	TRBJ2-3	TRBV3-1	-	CASSHRLVSDTQYF	TGTGCCAGCAGCCACCGACTAGTTTCAGATACGCAGTATTTT
few	TRBJ1-1	TRBV6-6	-	CASSYSSPGQSEAFF	TGTGCCAGCAGTTACTCTTCCCCAGGGCAATCTGAAGCTTTCTTT
many	TRBJ2-1	TRBV6-2/TRBV6-3	-	CASSTGRGNEQFF	TGTGCCAGCAGTACGGGCCGAGGGAATGAGCAGTTCTTC
-	TRBJ2-5	TRBV7-8	TRBD2	CASSLDTGLPGRETQYF	TGTGCCAGCAGCTTAGATACGGGACTGCCCGGGAGGGAGACCCAGTACTTC
many	TRBJ2-3	TRBV5-1	TRBD1	CASSQRPGQGMDTQYF	TGCGCCAGCAGCCAACGACCGGGACAGGGAATGGATACGCAGTATTTT
few	TRBJ2-1	TRBV20-1	TRBD2	CSANNLAASSYNEQFF	TGCAGTGCCAATAATCTAGCGGCCAGCTCCTACAATGAGCAGTTCTTC
few	TRBJ2-5	TRBV20-1	-	CSAFQETQYF	TGCAGTGCGTTCCAAGAGACCCAGTACTTC
many	TRBJ2-7	TRBV7-2	TRBD2	CASSPPSGGAYEQYF	TGTGCCAGCAGCCCCCCAAGCGGGGGGGCATACGAGCAGTACTTC
many	TRBJ2-7	TRBV5-4	-	CASSRDRGEQYF	TGTGCCAGCAGCCGGGACCGAGGCGAGCAGTACTTC
many	TRBJ2-7	TRBV6-2/TRBV6-3	-	CASSASRGHRTIESSYEQYF	TGTGCCAGCAGTGCTTCCAGGGGACACCGGACGATAGAAAGCTCCTACGAGCAGTACTTC
few	TRBJ2-3	TRBV19	-	CASSTSGDTQYF	TGTGCCAGTAGTACGTCCGGGGATACGCAGTATTTT
few	TRBJ1-2	TRBV7-2	-	CASSLDQHYGYTF	TGTGCCAGCAGCCTAGACCAGCACTATGGCTACACCTTC
-	TRBJ2-3	TRBV20-1	-	CSAQRGGASTDTQYF	TGCAGTGCCCAGAGAGGAGGGGCCAGCACAGATACGCAGTATTTT
-	TRBJ2-1	TRBV13	-	CASSFGSRDEFNEQFF	TGTGCCAGCAGCTTCGGATCTCGGGACGAGTTCAATGAGCAGTTCTTC
many	TRBJ2-7	TRBV29-1	-	CSVATGSSYEQYF	TGCAGCGTTGCAACCGGGAGCTCCTACGAGCAGTACTTC
-	TRBJ2-3	TRBV7-6	-	CASSYQGYSWDTQYF	TGTGCCAGCAGCTATCAGGGCTACTCGTGGGATACGCAGTATTTT
-	TRBJ2-3	TRBV6-6	TRBD2	CASSLAGGPEDTQYF	TGTGCCAGCAGTCTAGCGGGGGGGCCCGAAGATACGCAGTATTTT
many	TRBJ1-2	TRBV7-2	TRBD1	CASSLGSGQAIYGYTF	TGTGCCAGCAGCTTAGGCTCGGGACAGGCTATCTATGGCTACACCTTC
-	TRBJ2-1	TRBV6-5	-	CASKPGLAYNEQFF	TGTGCCAGCAAACCGGGACTCGCCTACAATGAGCAGTTCTTC
-	TRBJ2-3	TRBV4-2	TRBD2	CASSQELAGDTDTQYF	TGTGCCAGCAGCCAAGAGCTAGCGGGGGACACAGATACGCAGTATTTT
many	TRBJ2-2	TRBV30	TRBD2	CAWMKGYRTSGHTGELFF	TGTGCCTGGATGAAGGGGTACCGGACTAGCGGGCACACCGGGGAGCTGTTTTTT
few	TRBJ1-1	TRBV2	-	CASSEVGHATEAFF	TGTGCCAGCAGTGAGGTAGGGCACGCGACTGAAGCTTTCTTT
-	TRBJ1-2	TRBV12-3/TRBV12-4	-	CASSLGFYGYTF	TGTGCCAGCAGTTTAGGTTTCTATGGCTACACCTTC
-	TRBJ1-1	TRBV2	-	CASRAMGLLNTEAFF	TGTGCCAGCAGAGCCATGGGCCTTCTGAACACTGAAGCTTTCTTT
-	TRBJ2-6	TRBV18	-	CASSPSLGAGANVLTF	TGTGCCAGCTCACCCTCCTTAGGTGCGGGGGCCAACGTCCTGACTTTC
-	TRBJ2-2	TRBV20-1	TRBD2	CNRPWAGDANTGELFF	TGCAACCGCCCCTGGGCGGGGGATGCGAACACCGGGGAGCTGTTTTTT
-	TRBJ1-5	TRBV29-1	-	CSVGQGLYQPQHF	TGCAGCGTTGGTCAGGGGCTGTATCAGCCCCAGCATTTT
-	TRBJ1-6	TRBV7-9	-	CASSSTDEDSPLHF	TGTGCCAGCAGCTCAACGGACGAGGATTCACCCCTCCACTTT
few	TRBJ2-3	TRBV15	-	CATSRDFTDTQYF	TGTGCCACCAGCAGAGATTTCACAGATACGCAGTATTTT
few	TRBJ2-7	TRBV6-6	-	CASSYRATGYEQYF	TGTGCCAGCAGTTACCGGGCGACCGGCTACGAGCAGTACTTC
-	TRBJ2-6	TRBV13	TRBD1	CASSLGTGGAGYVLTF	TGTGCCAGCAGCTTAGGGACAGGGGGCGCGGGCTACGTCCTGACTTTC
-	TRBJ2-3	TRBV7-9	-	CASSLVVGSDTQYF	TGTGCCAGCAGCTTAGTCGTGGGATCGGATACGCAGTATTTT
-	TRBJ2-7	TRBV6-6	-	CASSYLEYEQYF	TGTGCCAGCAGTTATCTGGAGTACGAGCAGTACTTC
few	TRBJ2-1	TRBV5-1	-	CASSLRQVGDEQFF	TGCGCCAGCAGCTTGCGGCAGGTTGGCGATGAGCAGTTCTTC
-	TRBJ2-3	TRBV5-1	TRBD2	CASSLRGGAADTQYF	TGCGCCAGCAGCTTGCGCGGGGGGGCCGCCGATACGCAGTATTTT
-	TRBJ1-1	TRBV19	-	CASSKQGGTEAFF	TGTGCCAGTAGTAAACAGGGAGGTACTGAAGCTTTCTTT
few	TRBJ1-3	TRBV20-1	-	CSANDGRGSNTIYF	TGCAGTGCTAACGACGGCCGAGGTAGTAACACCATATATTTT
-	TRBJ2-6	TRBV13	TRBD1	CASSLGLGTGDLSGANVLTF	TGTGCCAGCAGCTTAGGCCTTGGGACAGGGGATCTCTCTGGGGCCAACGTCCTGACTTTC
-	TRBJ2-1	TRBV5-1	TRBD1	CASGRSPGQLYNEQFF	TGCGCCAGCGGCCGGTCACCGGGACAGCTTTACAATGAGCAGTTCTTC
few	TRBJ2-3	TRBV18	TRBD2	CASSHGLAGRKSDTQYF	TGTGCCAGCTCGCACGGACTAGCGGGGCGGAAGAGCGATACGCAGTATTTT
few	TRBJ1-1	TRBV7-9	-	CASSFSDTEAFF	TGTGCCAGCAGCTTTTCGGACACTGAAGCTTTCTTT
many	TRBJ2-7	TRBV12-3/TRBV12-4	TRBD1	CARWLGGHEQYF	TGTGCCAGGTGGCTAGGGGGCCACGAGCAGTACTTC
-	TRBJ2-2	TRBV14	-	CASSQDFSRWSTGELFF	TGTGCCAGCAGCCAAGATTTTAGTAGGTGGAGCACCGGGGAGCTGTTTTTT
-	TRBJ2-3	TRBV10-1	TRBD1	CASSGTGGGPDTQYF	TGCGCCAGCAGTGGGACAGGGGGCGGCCCAGATACGCAGTATTTT